This T cell receptor beta chain was captured in a study of blood T cell repertoires in COVID-19. Study context: There were acute and convalescent COVID-19 samples, and they came from the United States, Italy and Spain. Sample material is recorded as cDNA or gDNA derived from T cells, B-cell-depleted T cells, or PBMCs.

Repertoires were generated with immunoSEQ multiplex PCR, while TCRdb's copy carries only in-frame clones and drops some. This sample yields 70,000 or so clones, of which around 74% are seen a single time; 15% belongs to the top ten. Germline CDR1 SGDLS, CDR2 YYNGEE. Trimming pared 0 bases from V and 5 bases from J, leaving 13 bases between. CDR3 size: 15 residues. The clonotype comes from a man aged 60-69 years with COVID-19, enrolled during active disease. This chain joins TRBV9 and TRBJ2-3, with D possibly matching TRBD1 (5 bases). Sequenced material: peripheral blood. The CDR3 DNA reads as TGTGCCAGCAGCGTAGGGGGCGGCCTTGAAGATACGCAGTATTTT. This codes for CASSVGGGLEDTQYF.